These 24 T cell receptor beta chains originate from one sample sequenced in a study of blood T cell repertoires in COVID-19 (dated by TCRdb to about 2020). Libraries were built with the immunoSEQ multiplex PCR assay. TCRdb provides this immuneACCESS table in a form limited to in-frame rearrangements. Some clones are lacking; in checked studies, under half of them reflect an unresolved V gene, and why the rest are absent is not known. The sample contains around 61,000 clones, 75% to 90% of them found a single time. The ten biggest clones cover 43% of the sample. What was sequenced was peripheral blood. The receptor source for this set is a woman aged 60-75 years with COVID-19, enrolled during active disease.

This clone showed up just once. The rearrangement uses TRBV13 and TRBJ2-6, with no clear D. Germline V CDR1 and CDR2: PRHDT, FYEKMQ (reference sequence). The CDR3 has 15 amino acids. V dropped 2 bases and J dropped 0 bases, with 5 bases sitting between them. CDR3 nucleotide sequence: TGTGCCAGCAGCTTAATGAGCTCTGGGGCCAACGTCCTGACTTTC. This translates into CASSLMSSGANVLTF.

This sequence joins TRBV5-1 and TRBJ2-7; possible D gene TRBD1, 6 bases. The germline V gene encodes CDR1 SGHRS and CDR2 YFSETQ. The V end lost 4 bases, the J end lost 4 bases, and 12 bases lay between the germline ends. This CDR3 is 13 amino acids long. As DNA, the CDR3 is TGCGCCAGCAGCGGGACACAGGGTTACGAGCAGTACTTC. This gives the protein CASSGTQGYEQYF. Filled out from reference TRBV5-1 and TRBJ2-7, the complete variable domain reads KAGVTQTPRYLIKTRGQQVTLSCSPISGHRSVSWYQQTPGQGLQFLFEYFSETQRNKGNFPGRFSGRQFSNSRSEMNVSTLELGDSALYLCASSGTQGYEQYFGPGTRLTVT.

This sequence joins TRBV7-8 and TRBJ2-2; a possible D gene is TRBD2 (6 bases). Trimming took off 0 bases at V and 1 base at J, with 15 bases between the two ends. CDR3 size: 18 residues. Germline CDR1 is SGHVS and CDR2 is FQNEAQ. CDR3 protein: CASSLAGFTGVNTGELFF. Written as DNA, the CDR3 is TGTGCCAGCAGCTTAGCAGGGTTTACGGGGGTGAACACCGGGGAGCTGTTTTTT.

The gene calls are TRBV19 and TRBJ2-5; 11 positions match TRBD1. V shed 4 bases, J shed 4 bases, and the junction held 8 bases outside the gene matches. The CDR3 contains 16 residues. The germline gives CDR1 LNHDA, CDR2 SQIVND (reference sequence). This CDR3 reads CASSRGTGGKVETQYF. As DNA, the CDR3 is TGTGCCAGTAGTAGAGGGACAGGGGGGAAGGTAGAGACCCAGTACTTC. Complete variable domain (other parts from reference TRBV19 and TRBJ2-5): DGGITQSPKYLFRKEGQNVTLSCEQNLNHDAMYWYRQDPGQGLRLIYYSQIVNDFQKGDIAEGYSVSREKKESFPLTVTSAQKNPTAFYLCASSRGTGGKVETQYFGPGTRLLVL.

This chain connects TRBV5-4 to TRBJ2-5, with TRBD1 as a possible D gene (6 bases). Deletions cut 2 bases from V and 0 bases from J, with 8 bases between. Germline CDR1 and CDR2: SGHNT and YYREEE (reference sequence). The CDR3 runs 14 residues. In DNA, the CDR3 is TGTGCCAGCAGCTTCGACAGGAACCAAGAGACCCAGTACTTC. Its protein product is CASSFDRNQETQYF.

The CDR3 sequence is CASNPRPTEQYF. The CDR3 DNA is TGTGCCAGTAACCCCAGGCCTACCGAGCAGTACTTC. The chain combines TRBV28 with TRBJ2-7; no definite D call. The V and J ends lost 9 bases and 6 bases respectively, with 15 bases between them. Germline V gene lookup returns CDR1 MDHEN and CDR2 SYDVKM. The CDR3 has 12 amino acids.

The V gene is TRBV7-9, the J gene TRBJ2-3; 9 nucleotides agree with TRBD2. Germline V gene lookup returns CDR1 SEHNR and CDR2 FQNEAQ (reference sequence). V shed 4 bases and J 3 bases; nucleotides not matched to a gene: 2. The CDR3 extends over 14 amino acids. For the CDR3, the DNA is TGTGCCAGCAGCTCGCGGGAGGGGACAGATACGCAGTATTTT. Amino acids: CASSSREGTDTQYF. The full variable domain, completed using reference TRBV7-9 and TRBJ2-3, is DTGVSQNPRHKITKRGQNVTFRCDPISEHNRLYWYRQTLGQGPEFLTYFQNEAQLEKSRLLSDRFSAERPKGSFSTLEIQRTEQGDSAMYLCASSSREGTDTQYFGPGTRLTVL.

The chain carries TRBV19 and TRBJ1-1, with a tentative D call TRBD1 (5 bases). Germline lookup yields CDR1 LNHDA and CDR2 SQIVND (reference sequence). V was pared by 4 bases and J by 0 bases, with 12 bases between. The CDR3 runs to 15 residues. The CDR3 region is CASSSQGDLNTEAFF. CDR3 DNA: TGTGCCAGTAGTAGCCAGGGCGACTTGAACACTGAAGCTTTCTTT. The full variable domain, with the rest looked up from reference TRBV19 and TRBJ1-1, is DGGITQSPKYLFRKEGQNVTLSCEQNLNHDAMYWYRQDPGQGLRLIYYSQIVNDFQKGDIAEGYSVSREKKESFPLTVTSAQKNPTAFYLCASSSQGDLNTEAFFGQGTRLTVV.

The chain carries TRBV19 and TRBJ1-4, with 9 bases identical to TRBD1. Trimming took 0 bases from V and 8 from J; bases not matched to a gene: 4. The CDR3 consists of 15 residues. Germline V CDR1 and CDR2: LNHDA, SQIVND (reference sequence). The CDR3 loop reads CASSIEGTGTEKLFF. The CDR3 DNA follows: TGTGCCAGTAGTATAGAGGGGACAGGGACAGAAAAACTGTTTTTT.

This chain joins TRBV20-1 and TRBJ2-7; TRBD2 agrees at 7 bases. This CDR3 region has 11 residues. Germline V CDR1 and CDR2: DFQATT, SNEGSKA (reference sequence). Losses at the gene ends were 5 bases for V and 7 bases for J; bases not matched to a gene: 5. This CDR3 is CSAPWGGEQYF. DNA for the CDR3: TGCAGTGCTCCGTGGGGGGGGGAGCAGTACTTC.

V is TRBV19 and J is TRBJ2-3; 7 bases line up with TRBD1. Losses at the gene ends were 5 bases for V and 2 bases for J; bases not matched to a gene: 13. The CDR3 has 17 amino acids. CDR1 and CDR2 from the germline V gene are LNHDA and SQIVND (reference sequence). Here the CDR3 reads CASSPKRGHTVTDTQYF. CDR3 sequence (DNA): TGTGCCAGTAGTCCTAAGAGGGGGCACACGGTCACAGATACGCAGTATTTT.

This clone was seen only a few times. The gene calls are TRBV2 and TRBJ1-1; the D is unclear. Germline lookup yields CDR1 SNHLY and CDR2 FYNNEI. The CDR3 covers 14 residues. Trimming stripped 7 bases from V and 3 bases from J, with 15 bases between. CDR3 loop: CASNPGSAYTEAFF. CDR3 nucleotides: TGTGCCAGCAACCCCGGGTCGGCGTACACTGAAGCTTTCTTT.

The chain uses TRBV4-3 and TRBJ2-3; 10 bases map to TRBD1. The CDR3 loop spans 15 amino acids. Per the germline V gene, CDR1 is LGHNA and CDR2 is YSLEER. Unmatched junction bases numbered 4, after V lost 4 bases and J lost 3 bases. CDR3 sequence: CASSPGTGETDTQYF. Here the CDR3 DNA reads TGCGCCAGCAGCCCCGGGACAGGGGAAACAGATACGCAGTATTTT.

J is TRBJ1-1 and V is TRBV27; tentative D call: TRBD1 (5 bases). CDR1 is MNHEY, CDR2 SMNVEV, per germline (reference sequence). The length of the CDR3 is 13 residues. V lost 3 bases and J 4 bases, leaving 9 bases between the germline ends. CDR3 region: CASSFQGGTEAFF. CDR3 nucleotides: TGTGCCAGCAGTTTTCAGGGTGGCACTGAAGCTTTCTTT.

The CDR3 sequence is CASTRTGGSREQYF. The CDR3 bases are TGTGCCAGCACGAGGACAGGGGGCTCTAGGGAGCAGTACTTC. V and J are TRBV2 and TRBJ2-7; TRBD1 aligns across 11 bases. CDR3 length equals 14 residues. Germline lookup yields CDR1 SNHLY and CDR2 FYNNEI. The V gene end was trimmed by 7 bases and the J gene end by 7 bases; junction bases not matched to a gene: 9.

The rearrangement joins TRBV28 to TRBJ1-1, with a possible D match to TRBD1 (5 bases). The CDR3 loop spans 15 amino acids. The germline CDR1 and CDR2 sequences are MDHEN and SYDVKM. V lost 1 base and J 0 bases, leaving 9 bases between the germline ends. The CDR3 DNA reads TGTGCCAGCAGTTTATCAGGACATATGAACACTGAAGCTTTCTTT. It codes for CASSLSGHMNTEAFF.

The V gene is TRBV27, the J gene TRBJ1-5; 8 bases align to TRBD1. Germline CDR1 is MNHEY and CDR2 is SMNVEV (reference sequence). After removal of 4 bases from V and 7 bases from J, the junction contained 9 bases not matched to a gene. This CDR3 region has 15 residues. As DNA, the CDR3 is TGTGCCAGCAGTTCGGGGACAGGAGGAAGACAGCCCCAGCATTTT. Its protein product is CASSSGTGGRQPQHF.

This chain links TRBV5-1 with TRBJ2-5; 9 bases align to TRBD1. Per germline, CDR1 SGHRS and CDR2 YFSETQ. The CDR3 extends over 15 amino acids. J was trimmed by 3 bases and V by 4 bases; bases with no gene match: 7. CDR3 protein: CASSHQQGAKETQYF. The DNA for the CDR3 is TGCGCCAGCAGCCATCAACAGGGGGCAAAAGAGACCCAGTACTTC.

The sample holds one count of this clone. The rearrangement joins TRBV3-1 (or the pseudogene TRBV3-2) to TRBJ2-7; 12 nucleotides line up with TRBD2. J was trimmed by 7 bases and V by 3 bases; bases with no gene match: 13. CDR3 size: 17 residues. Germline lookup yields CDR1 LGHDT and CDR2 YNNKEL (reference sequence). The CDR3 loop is CASSHWMLAGGRGEQYF. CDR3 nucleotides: TGTGCCAGCAGCCATTGGATGCTAGCGGGAGGGCGGGGAGAGCAGTACTTC.

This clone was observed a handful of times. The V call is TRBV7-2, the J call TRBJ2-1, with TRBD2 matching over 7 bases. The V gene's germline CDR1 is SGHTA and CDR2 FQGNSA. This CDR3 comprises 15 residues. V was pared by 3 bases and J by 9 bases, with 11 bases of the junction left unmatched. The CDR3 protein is CASSFSTGGRGEQFF. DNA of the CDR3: TGTGCCAGCAGCTTTTCTACGGGAGGACGGGGTGAGCAGTTCTTC.

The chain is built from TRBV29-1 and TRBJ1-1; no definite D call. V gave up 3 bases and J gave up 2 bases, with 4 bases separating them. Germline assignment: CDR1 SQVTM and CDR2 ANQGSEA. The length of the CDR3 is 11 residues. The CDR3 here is CSVERNTEAFF. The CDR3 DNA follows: TGCAGCGTTGAGAGAAACACTGAAGCTTTCTTT.

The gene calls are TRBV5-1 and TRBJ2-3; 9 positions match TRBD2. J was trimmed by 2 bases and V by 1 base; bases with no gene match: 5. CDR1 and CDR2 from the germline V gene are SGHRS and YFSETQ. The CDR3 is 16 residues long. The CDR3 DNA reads TGCGCCAGCAGCTTGCGCGCTAGCGGGATCACAGATACGCAGTATTTT. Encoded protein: CASSLRASGITDTQYF.

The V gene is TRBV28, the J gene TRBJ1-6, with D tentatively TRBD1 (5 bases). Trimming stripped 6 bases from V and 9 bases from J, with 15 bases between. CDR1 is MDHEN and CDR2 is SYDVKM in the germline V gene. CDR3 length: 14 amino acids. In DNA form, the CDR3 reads TGTGCCAGCAGATTTCAGGGAATCGGTTCACCCCTCCACTTT. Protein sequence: CASRFQGIGSPLHF.

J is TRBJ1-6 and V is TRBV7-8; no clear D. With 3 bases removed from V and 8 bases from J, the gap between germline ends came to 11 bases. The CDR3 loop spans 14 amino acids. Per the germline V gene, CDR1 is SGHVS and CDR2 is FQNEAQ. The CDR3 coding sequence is TGTGCCAGCAGCTTGCTAGCTTTCGATTCACCCCTCCACTTT. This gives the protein CASSLLAFDSPLHF.